This is a list of T cell receptor beta chains from one sample in a study of neurological immune-mediated disorders. TCRdb passed the 5' RACE reads through MiXCR, listing each CDR3 protein once. Of roughly 80,000 distinct CDR3 sequences listed, 5.8% were seen once; the top ten hold over 6.5%. The specimen sequenced was PBMCs. Receptors were obtained from an older woman with multiple sclerosis. Both conserved end residues are part of each CDR3. The D gene is left open where the match is weak. The size of a clone is reported for some rows only, either as once, few or many, or as a class for expanded clones.

d_call	v_call	j_call	clone_size	cdr3_nt	cdr3_aa
.	TRBV5-5	TRBJ2-3	many	TGTGCCAGCAGCGTCCAGACAAACCTTCGGTCAAGTACGCAGTATTTT	CASSVQTNLRSSTQYF
TRBD1	TRBV29-1	TRBJ2-5	many	TGCAGCGCTGGGACAGGCCAAGAGACCCAGTACTTC	CSAGTGQETQYF
.	TRBV25-1	TRBJ1-4	few	TGTGCCAGCACGAAGCAGGGGCGTAATGAAAAACTGTTTTTT	CASTKQGRNEKLFF
.	TRBV5-1	TRBJ1-2	.	TGCGCCAGCAGCTTGGGCGACCTCGGGGTTCCCGCTGGCTACACCTTC	CASSLGDLGVPAGYTF
.	TRBV7-6	TRBJ1-1	many	TGTGCCAGCAGCTTTCAGGTGAACACTGAAGCTTTCTTT	CASSFQVNTEAFF
.	TRBV20-1	TRBJ1-1	few	TGCAGTGCTGCAAGGGGAGGGCGAAGGGCTTTCTTT	CSAARGGRRAFF
.	TRBV7-6	TRBJ1-6	many	TGTGCCAGCAGCCGAAAGGAGGGAACGGCCCTCCACTTT	CASSRKEGTALHF
.	TRBV6-5	TRBJ1-2	few	TGTGCCAGCAGTGAAGGAGGACGCTATGGCTACACCTTC	CASSEGGRYGYTF
.	TRBV7-8	TRBJ1-3	many	TGTGCCAGCAGCTTAGGAAGGGGACCACCTGGAAACACCATATATTTT	CASSLGRGPPGNTIYF
.	TRBV29-1	TRBJ1-3	many	TGCAGCGAACCACAGGGAAACACCATATATTTT	CSEPQGNTIYF
.	TRBV15	TRBJ2-5	many	TGTGCCACCAGCATCGGACTAAGGGAGACCCAGTACTTC	CATSIGLRETQYF
TRBD1	TRBV10-3	TRBJ2-6	.	TGTGCCATCACAGGGGACAGGGGCAGAGGGGCCAACGTCCTGACTTTC	CAITGDRGRGANVLTF
TRBD1	TRBV5-5	TRBJ1-5	.	TGTGCCAGCAGCCCCGGGCAGGGGGATCAGCCCCAGCATTTT	CASSPGQGDQPQHF
.	TRBV11-2	TRBJ2-1	many	TGTGCCAGCAGTACCTGGGGCGGGCACAGCCTCTCCTACAATGAGCAGTTCTTC	CASSTWGGHSLSYNEQFF
.	TRBV12-3/TRBV12-4	TRBJ1-5	many	TGTGCCAGCAGTTCATCCGCCTATAGCAATCAGCCCCAGCATTTT	CASSSSAYSNQPQHF
.	TRBV12-3/TRBV12-4	TRBJ1-2	many	TGTGCCAGCAGTTCCCGACAGTTCTATGGCTACACCTTC	CASSSRQFYGYTF
.	TRBV7-8	TRBJ2-7	many	TGTGCCAGCAGTGCGGTGGTTCGGAACAACGAGCAGTACTTC	CASSAVVRNNEQYF
TRBD2	TRBV20-1	TRBJ2-3	many	TGCAGTGCTAGTGATTCTAGCGGGGGCACAGATACGCAGTATTTT	CSASDSSGGTDTQYF
.	TRBV28	TRBJ2-4	many	TGTGCCAGCAGTCCCCGTTCTTACGGGCCGGGGGACTTC	CASSPRSYGPGDF
.	TRBV15	TRBJ2-3	many	TGTGCCACCAGCAGGCAGGGACTAGATACGCAGTATTTT	CATSRQGLDTQYF